This TCR beta chain was documented in a study of molecular identifiers for immune sequencing clone quantification. Notes on the study in general: Under 1% of molecules in naive cells, but over 98% of effector molecules, belonged to clones above 20 RNA copies.

Previously reported methods and listed TCR primers produced the bulk TCR libraries. One entry per CDR3 protein results from TCRdb running MiXCR on the PCR reads. Among a few hundred thousand distinct CDR3 sequences listed, around 25% were seen once. About this clonotype: Its target is unknown.

Isolation of naive CD8 T cells was achieved by sorting on a CD8+CD4-CCR7+CD45RA+ phenotype. This clonotype was obtained from a human donor in good health. Some libraries in this study had Jurkat cell RNA spiked in. Sequenced input: naive CD8+ T cells from blood, with Jurkat cell RNA spiked in. As for subset: FACS-sorted CD8+CD4-CCR7+CD45RA+ naive T cells.

For the CDR3, the DNA is TGTGCCAGCAGCGGGGGGACAGGAGGGGGCTACGAGCAGTACTTC. This codes for CASSGGTGGGYEQYF. V usage is TRBV7-8 and J usage is TRBJ2-7, with TRBD1 matching 8 bases. The length of the CDR3 is 15 residues. CDR1 is SGHVS, CDR2 FQNEAQ, per germline. J was trimmed by 3 bases and V by 5 bases; bases with no gene match: 9.